The source of this T cell receptor (beta chain) is a study of blood T cell repertoires in COVID-19. At the level of the study: Samples representing acute and convalescent COVID-19 were sourced from the United States, Italy and Spain. Nucleic acid was either cDNA or gDNA, and it came from T cells, B-cell-depleted T cells, or PBMCs.

Methods used by the authors: Estimates of nucleated cell counts were drawn from the amplification of reference gene primers. Produced via immunoSEQ multiplex PCR; TCRdb's table is partial and in-frame only. V, J and clone size reflect that table, while D and trimming were determined from the DNA. The table has about 76,000 clones, 80% to 90% seen once; the top ten hold roughly a sixth. This clone was recorded a few times. The V and J ends lost 3 bases and 7 bases respectively, with 7 bases between them. The CDR3 consists of 13 residues. Looked up from germline, CDR1 is MNHEY and CDR2 is SMNVEV (reference sequence).

The genes are TRBV27 and TRBJ1-6; D uncertain. This TCR was recovered from a human donor in a cohort sampled during active COVID-19. The sequencing sample was made of peripheral blood. CDR3 sequence reads: CASSFGGNSPLHF. CDR3 bases: TGTGCCAGCAGTTTCGGAGGGAATTCACCCCTCCACTTT.